This entry lists 32 T cell receptor beta chains sequenced from one sample in a study of vaccination and CD4 T cells after COVID-19. Sequencing of DNA taken from cultured CD4+ T cells relied on the Oncomine TCR Beta short-read assay. TCRdb called the PCR reads again in MiXCR, with one record for every CDR3 protein. This table has approximately 12,000 distinct CDR3 sequences, approximately 54% appearing once. These receptors have no known antigen. Treatment specified: roughly ten-day PBMC culture with coronavirus spike peptide pools or control peptides (ViraFEST assay). This specimen consisted of cultured CD4+ T cells from blood, obtained after SARS-CoV-2 vaccination. Source of these receptors: a human donor with COVID-19.

This clonotype was seen a few times. The chain uses TRBV27 and TRBJ2-1, with a weak D call TRBD1 (6 bases). This CDR3 has 14 residues. CDR1 MNHEY and CDR2 SMNVEV come from the germline V gene (reference sequence). Trimming stripped 2 bases from V and 10 bases from J, with 15 bases between. CDR3 coding DNA: TGTGCCAGCAGTTTAGAGACAGGTAGGGGCGAGCAGTTCTTC. This gives the protein CASSLETGRGEQFF.

The chain uses TRBV7-2 and TRBJ2-7, with D possibly being TRBD2 (5 bases). The CDR3 is made up of 16 amino acids. The germline V gene has CDR1 SGHTA and CDR2 FQGNSA. Trimming shortened V by 0 bases and J by 3 bases, and 15 bases separated the two germline ends. The CDR3 sequence: CASSLAGSGFLYEQYF. CDR3 coding DNA: TGTGCCAGCAGCTTAGCGGGTTCGGGGTTCCTCTACGAGCAGTACTTC.

V usage is TRBV10-2 and J usage is TRBJ2-7; D remains ambiguous. From germline, CDR1 is WSHSY and CDR2 SAAADI. With 6 bases removed from V and 2 bases from J, the gap between germline ends came to 8 bases. This CDR3 spans 12 amino acids. CDR3 residues: CASSPTAYEQYF. CDR3 DNA: TGCGCCAGCAGCCCGACGGCCTACGAGCAGTACTTC.

The gene calls are TRBV6-1 and TRBJ2-4; either TRBD1 or TRBD2 may supply D (6 bases each). This CDR3 has 17 residues. From germline, CDR1 is MNHNS and CDR2 SASEGT. Trimming pared 4 bases from V and 1 base from J, leaving 17 bases between. CDR3 coding DNA: TGTGCCAGCAGTGGGACTACAGGGTCGTGGGCCAAAAACATTCAGTACTTC. Residues: CASSGTTGSWAKNIQYF.

V is TRBV6-5 and J is TRBJ1-5, with D possibly matching TRBD1 (5 bases). This CDR3 has 15 residues. Looked up from germline, CDR1 is MNHEY and CDR2 is SVGAGI. V was cut by 2 bases and J by 3 bases, with 11 bases left in between. The CDR3 protein is CASSYGQTDNQPQHF. The CDR3 nucleotides are TGTGCCAGCAGTTACGGTCAGACAGACAATCAGCCCCAGCATTTT.

This clonotype has more than one count but fewer than ten. V and J are TRBV7-3 and TRBJ2-3, with a possible D match to TRBD2 (6 bases). Trimming removed 5 bases from V and 8 bases from J, with 26 bases in between. The CDR3 is made up of 17 amino acids. Germline lookup yields CDR1 SGHTA and CDR2 FQGTGA. The CDR3 DNA sequence: TGTGCCAGCAGCCTAGGGGCACCGGGAGAGGAGGCCGGTACGCAGTATTTT. This translates into CASSLGAPGEEAGTQYF.

The chain is built from TRBV15 and TRBJ2-3, with 9 positions matching TRBD2. Germline CDR1 reads LNHNV; CDR2 reads YYDKDF (reference sequence). The CDR3 consists of 16 residues. V lost 1 base to trimming and J lost 4 bases; unmatched junction nucleotides: 6. This CDR3 reads CATSRGAGGPADTQYF. The CDR3, as DNA: TGTGCCACCAGCAGAGGGGCGGGGGGGCCGGCAGATACGCAGTATTTT.

The sample holds one count of this clonotype. The chain couples TRBV7-2 to TRBJ2-3; 8 nucleotides agree with TRBD2. Per germline, CDR1 SGHTA and CDR2 FQGNSA. V lost 3 bases, J lost 6 bases, and 5 bases stayed unmatched. The CDR3 spans 14 residues. This chain's CDR3 is CASSFGLAPDTQYF. DNA for the CDR3: TGTGCCAGCAGCTTTGGACTAGCACCCGATACGCAGTATTTT. Filled out from reference TRBV7-2 and TRBJ2-3, the complete variable domain reads GAGVSQSPSNKVTEKGKDVELRCDPISGHTALYWYRQSLGQGLEFLIYFQGNSAPDKSGLPSDRFSAERTGGSVSTLTIQRTQQEDSAVYLCASSFGLAPDTQYFGPGTRLTVL.

The chain recombines TRBV6-5 with TRBJ2-1; D is unresolved. Germline V lookup: CDR1 MNHEY, CDR2 SVGAGI. The CDR3 spans 14 residues. The germline V and J ends were trimmed by 2 bases and 6 bases, with 11 bases remaining between them. The CDR3 region is CASSYGQGSNEQFF. The CDR3 DNA is TGTGCCAGCAGTTACGGTCAAGGCAGCAATGAGCAGTTCTTC.

This chain uses TRBV2 with TRBJ2-3; D is undetermined. The germline V and J ends were trimmed by 4 bases and 2 bases, with 10 bases remaining between them. The CDR3 length is 14 residues. From germline, CDR1 is SNHLY and CDR2 FYNNEI. CDR3 sequence reads: CASSVGDNTDTQYF. As DNA, the CDR3 is TGTGCCAGCAGTGTAGGAGACAACACAGATACGCAGTATTTT.

This clonotype was detected only a few times. The genes are TRBV2 and TRBJ1-6; D gene uncertain. The CDR3 loop spans 13 amino acids. Trimming stripped 8 bases from V and 2 bases from J, with 7 bases between. Germline CDR1 and CDR2: SNHLY and FYNNEI. The CDR3 DNA reads as TGTGCCAGCCTCGGGGCCTATAATTCACCCCTCCACTTT. It encodes CASLGAYNSPLHF.

Concerning this clonotype: A much larger clone lies a single base off, so this may be a read error. Since no conserved phenylalanine or tryptophan closes the CDR3, a read error is the likely cause. This chain uses TRBV4-1 with TRBJ1-2; D uncertain. Germline CDR1 is MGHRA and CDR2 is YSYEKL. The CDR3 is made up of 14 amino acids. V was cut by 4 bases and J by 8 bases, with 17 bases left in between. CDR3 residues: CASSLTQGALGYTL. The CDR3 DNA is TGCGCCAGCAGCCTCACCCAAGGAGCTTTAGGCTACACCCTC.

A few counts support this clonotype. This chain joins TRBV20-1 and TRBJ1-2; the D is unclear. CDR1 is DFQATT, CDR2 SNEGSKA, per germline (reference sequence). The CDR3 runs to 13 residues. Trimming shortened V by 6 bases and J by 8 bases, and 19 bases separated the two germline ends. The CDR3 nucleotides read TGCAGTGCAGCCCCCGGAAGGGCCAACGGCTACACCTTC. Translated, it gives CSAAPGRANGYTF.

This clonotype has only one observation. The V gene is TRBV20-1, the J gene TRBJ1-3; TRBD1 matches 8 bases. V lost 0 bases to trimming and J lost 4 bases; unmatched junction nucleotides: 5. Germline V gene lookup returns CDR1 DFQATT and CDR2 SNEGSKA (reference sequence). The CDR3 is 15 residues long. CDR3 sequence: CSARDRRTGGNTIYF. CDR3 coding DNA: TGCAGTGCTAGAGATCGGCGGACAGGGGGAAACACCATATATTTT.

The chain employs TRBV5-1 and TRBJ1-2, with 10 bases identical to TRBD1. CDR3 size: 15 residues. Trimming removed 4 bases from V and 1 base from J; junction bases left unmatched: 4. The germline CDR1 and CDR2 sequences are SGHRS and YFSETQ. In DNA form, the CDR3 reads TGCGCCAGCAGCACCCGGGACAGGGGTAACTATGGCTACACCTTC. As protein: CASSTRDRGNYGYTF.

The rearrangement links TRBV7-2 to TRBJ2-2; unclear D gene. The CDR3 has 14 residues. V shed 0 bases and J shed 5 bases, with 7 bases lying between them. CDR1 is SGHTA, CDR2 FQGNSA, per germline. CDR3 bases: TGTGCCAGCAGCTTAGCTTTGGAAACCGGGGAGCTGTTTTTT. It codes for CASSLALETGELFF.

This clonotype was seen a handful of times. This chain uses TRBV12-3 or TRBV12-4 with TRBJ1-5; 8 bases match TRBD1. This CDR3 has 13 amino acids. The V and J ends lost 5 bases and 5 bases, in that order; junction bases with no gene match: 2. The CDR3 sequence is CASSLDRDQPQHF. As DNA, the CDR3 is TGTGCCAGCAGTCTGGACAGGGATCAGCCCCAGCATTTT.

The V and J genes are TRBV7-9 and TRBJ2-5; maybe TRBD1 (5 bases). The CDR3 extends over 14 amino acids. Germline CDR1 reads SEHNR; CDR2 reads FQNEAQ (reference sequence). The CDR3 DNA is TGTGCAACAGCGTTTGAGCAGGGCAGAGAGACCCAGTACTTC. Amino acid sequence: CATAFEQGRETQYF.

The genes are TRBV30 and TRBJ1-2; a weak D match, TRBD1 (5 bases). The germline V gene has CDR1 GTSNPN and CDR2 SVGIG (reference sequence). V lost 0 bases to trimming and J lost 8 bases, with 16 bases between them. The CDR3 length is 14 residues. Written as DNA, the CDR3 is TGTGCCTGGAGTGTCTGGACGGCGGGACGGGGCTACACCTTC. Amino acid sequence: CAWSVWTAGRGYTF.

The genes are TRBV20-1 and TRBJ2-4, with 9 nucleotides matching TRBD2. Germline CDR1 DFQATT, CDR2 SNEGSKA (reference sequence). This CDR3 has 14 residues. V was pared by 6 bases and J by 8 bases, with 11 bases of the junction left unmatched. As DNA, the CDR3 is TGCAGTGCGGGGACGGGACTAGCCGAAGACATTCAGTACTTC. This encodes CSAGTGLAEDIQYF.

The genes are TRBV6-1 and TRBJ2-7; TRBD1 agrees at 9 bases. Looked up from germline, CDR1 is MNHNS and CDR2 is SASEGT. The V segment lost 6 bases and the J segment 12 bases; nucleotides outside the gene matches: 15. The CDR3 extends over 14 amino acids. The CDR3 sequence: CASSSGTGRFHVYF. CDR3 in DNA: TGTGCCAGCAGCTCCGGGACAGGGAGATTCCATGTGTACTTC.

The chain has TRBV5-4 and TRBJ2-7; 8 bases line up with TRBD1. The V gene end was trimmed by 4 bases and the J gene end by 1 base; junction bases not matched to a gene: 10. In germline, CDR1 is SGHNT, CDR2 YYREEE (reference sequence). This CDR3 has 16 amino acids. The CDR3 reads CASSPQGALRSYEQYF. Written as DNA, the CDR3 is TGTGCCAGCAGCCCCCAGGGGGCCCTGAGGTCCTACGAGCAGTACTTC.

This clonotype occurred a few times. This rearrangement joins TRBV20-1 to TRBJ2-2, with 7 positions matching TRBD1. CDR1 DFQATT and CDR2 SNEGSKA come from the germline V gene (reference sequence). The trim removed 3 bases at V and 0 bases at J, leaving 1 base unmatched. The CDR3 contains 14 residues. In DNA, the CDR3 is TGCAGTGCTAGTCAGGGGGCGAACACCGGGGAGCTGTTTTTT. Its translation: CSASQGANTGELFF.

Notes on this clonotype: One junction end does not reproduce the germline sequence, and a read error may be involved. The chain couples TRBV7-2 to TRBJ1-2; 8 bases fit TRBD1. The germline V gene encodes CDR1 SGHTA and CDR2 FQGNSA. The CDR3 runs 15 residues. CDR3 bases: TGTGCCAGCACCCCCGGGCAGGGGGCTCTCTATGGCTACGCCTTC. Its protein product is CASTPGQGALYGYAF.

Only one count was recorded for this clonotype. J is TRBJ2-3 and V is TRBV6-1, with unresolved D. Trimming took 3 bases from V and 7 from J, leaving 8 bases between them. Germline CDR1 reads MNHNS; CDR2 reads SASEGT. This CDR3 comprises 12 residues. CDR3 residues: CASSERGYTQYF. The CDR3 DNA sequence: TGTGCCAGCAGTGAGCGCGGTTATACGCAGTATTTT.

This clonotype has only a few counts. The CDR3 bases are TGTGCCAGCAGTTCCCTCGGACGGAGCGGTCGTGACTATGGCTACACCTTC. Protein product: CASSSLGRSGRDYGYTF. This chain joins TRBV6-5 and TRBJ1-2, with D unresolved. There are 17 residues in the CDR3. Trimming took off 4 bases at V and 3 bases at J, with 21 bases between the two ends. Germline V lookup: CDR1 MNHEY, CDR2 SVGAGI.

The chain links TRBV10-3 to TRBJ1-5; 7 bases line up with TRBD1. Germline trimming cut 5 bases from V and 6 bases from J; bases unmatched to any gene: 7. The CDR3 covers 14 residues. Germline CDR1 ENHRY, CDR2 SYGVKD. The CDR3 DNA is TGTGCCATCAGTCAAGGAGGGGGCGGTCAGCCCCAGCATTTT. This sequence encodes CAISQGGGGQPQHF.

The V call is TRBV7-8, the J call TRBJ1-6; maybe TRBD1 (5 bases). CDR3 size: 15 residues. CDR1 is SGHVS, CDR2 FQNEAQ, per germline. Trimming left V 4 bases short and J 12 bases short, with 19 bases between. The CDR3 region is CASSSNVWTPLPLHF. The CDR3 bases are TGTGCCAGCAGCTCAAACGTCTGGACACCTCTACCCCTCCACTTT.

V and J are TRBV30 and TRBJ1-1; D uncertain. The CDR3 consists of 13 residues. Trimming took 0 bases from V and 0 from J, leaving 5 bases between them. CDR1 and CDR2 (germline): GTSNPN, SVGIG (reference sequence). The CDR3 region is CAWSVLVNTEAFF. CDR3 nucleotides: TGTGCCTGGAGTGTTTTAGTGAACACTGAAGCTTTCTTT.

This chain uses TRBV10-3 with TRBJ1-5; D gene ambiguous. Germline loops: CDR1 ENHRY, CDR2 SYGVKD. The CDR3 consists of 12 residues. Trimming stripped 6 bases from V and 4 bases from J, with 7 bases between. The CDR3 bases are TGTGCCATCAGGCAGCCAAATCAGCCCCAGCATTTT. This gives the protein CAIRQPNQPQHF.

The rearrangement links TRBV6-1 to TRBJ1-2, with TRBD1 identical over 9 bases. This CDR3 has 14 amino acids. The junction had 11 bases not matched to a gene; V was cut back by 6 bases and J by 9 bases. Per germline, CDR1 MNHNS and CDR2 SASEGT. In nucleotides, the CDR3 is TGTGCCAGCAGCCTCTCTTGGACAGGGGATCGCTACACCTTC. This gives the protein CASSLSWTGDRYTF.

The rearrangement uses TRBV6-1 and TRBJ2-4; D remains unclear. CDR3 length: 15 amino acids. The germline CDR1 and CDR2 sequences are MNHNS and SASEGT. Trimming left V 7 bases short and J 0 bases short, with 13 bases between. CDR3 loop: CASTTRKLAKNIQYF. The CDR3 DNA follows: TGTGCCAGCACCACGCGGAAACTAGCCAAAAACATTCAGTACTTC.